Listed below are T cell receptor beta chains from one sample, sequenced in a study of early T cells in non-severe SARS-CoV-2 infection. TCRdb re-analysed the 5' RACE reads in MiXCR, keeping a single row per CDR3 protein. The table shows 30,000 to 40,000 distinct CDR3 sequences, with more than 5% occurring only once. The sample was whole blood. All receptors derive from an adult who was a healthcare worker with PCR-confirmed SARS-CoV-2 infection or an uninfected control (not recorded which). The CDR3 runs from the conserved cysteine through the conserved F or W.

TRBV12-3/TRBV12-4	TRBJ1-2	CASSFGHRGGYTF
TRBV6-4	TRBJ2-1	CASSLLAGSNNEQFF
TRBV7-9	TRBJ2-1	CASSSGTSGGTEQFF
TRBV7-2	TRBJ2-1	CASTPGGGGGHEQFF
TRBV18	TRBJ1-3	CASSPLPTGNSGNTIYF
TRBV6-2/TRBV6-3	TRBJ2-1	CASSYSNRGSGGAYEQFF
TRBV7-2	TRBJ2-6	CASSSPRGLGANVLTF
TRBV15	TRBJ2-3	CATSRKSRDTQYF
TRBV7-2	TRBJ1-1	CASSPEHLNTEAFF
TRBV6-5	TRBJ1-5	CASSNDGNQPQHF
TRBV29-1	TRBJ1-1	CSVTPANTEAFF
TRBV7-6	TRBJ2-6	CASSLSVASGANVLTF
TRBV29-1	TRBJ2-7	CSVEFQEPYEQYF
TRBV28	TRBJ1-1	CASSPDGGLGNTEAFF
TRBV2	TRBJ1-2	CASSRQRGYTF
TRBV6-1	TRBJ2-1	CASSVNGGPNEQFF
TRBV3-1	TRBJ1-4	CASSHPGRGNEKLFF
TRBV29-1	TRBJ2-3	CSAWTGSTDTQYF
TRBV18	TRBJ2-7	CASSRRGPYEQYF
TRBV6-6	TRBJ1-2	CASSYSPPTGANYGYTF
TRBV6-2/TRBV6-3	TRBJ2-1	CASSPDGSSYNEQFF
TRBV5-1	TRBJ1-2	CASTLTLNRGRLPRGYTF
TRBV14	TRBJ1-2	CASSPEDRYGYTF
TRBV19	TRBJ1-2	CASTRDVYYGYTF
TRBV5-5	TRBJ2-5	CASSQGQADLQETQYF
TRBV12-3/TRBV12-4	TRBJ1-1	CASTRTGVGAFF
TRBV6-1	TRBJ2-3	CASSGTTRAPPGAQYF
TRBV11-2	TRBJ2-1	CASSLGSPGGYNEQFF
TRBV6-6	TRBJ1-1	CASSQHTGGTEAFF
TRBV5-1	TRBJ2-3	CASRPHTDTQYF
TRBV9	TRBJ2-7	CASSEALLTSGSEQYF
TRBV7-6	TRBJ1-5	CASSLAPRAVRNQPQHF
TRBV7-2	TRBJ2-2	CASMIVAGDTGELFF
TRBV6-5	TRBJ2-7	CASRGTVYEQYF
TRBV5-1	TRBJ2-7	CASSSDSYEQYF
TRBV11-2	TRBJ1-6	CASSLADRSSYNSPLHF
TRBV20-1	TRBJ2-7	CSARQGPSSYEQYF
TRBV7-3	TRBJ2-5	CASSAWGDETQYF
TRBV12-3/TRBV12-4	TRBJ1-1	CASSLDGMNTEAFF
TRBV5-1	TRBJ2-1	CASSLGLAVYNEQFF
TRBV10-3	TRBJ1-2	CASLKPGTGDYGYTF
TRBV24-1	TRBJ2-3	CATSDAGERGNTDTQYF
TRBV3-1	TRBJ1-5	CASSQDRDQPQHF
TRBV20-1	TRBJ2-2	CSARAPRGTANTGELFF
TRBV20-1	TRBJ1-4	CSARYERLFF
TRBV12-3/TRBV12-4	TRBJ1-3	CASSLWGTWSGNTIYF
TRBV5-1	TRBJ1-1	CASSLGGAVSEAFF